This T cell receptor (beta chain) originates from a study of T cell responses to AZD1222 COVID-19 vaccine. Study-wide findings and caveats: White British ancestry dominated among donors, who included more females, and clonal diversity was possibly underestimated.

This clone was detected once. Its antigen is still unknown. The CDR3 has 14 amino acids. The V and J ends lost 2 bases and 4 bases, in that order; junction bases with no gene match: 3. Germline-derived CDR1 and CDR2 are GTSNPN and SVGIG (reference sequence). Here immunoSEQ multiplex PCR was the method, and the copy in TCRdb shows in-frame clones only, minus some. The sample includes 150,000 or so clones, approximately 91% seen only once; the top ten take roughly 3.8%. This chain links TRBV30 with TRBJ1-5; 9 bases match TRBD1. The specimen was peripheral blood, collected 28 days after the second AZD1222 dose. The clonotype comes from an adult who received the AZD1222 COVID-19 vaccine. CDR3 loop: CAWSRGTGNQPQHF. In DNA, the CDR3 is TGTGCCTGGAGTCGCGGGACAGGGAATCAGCCCCAGCATTTT.